The sequence of this TCR beta chain was determined in a study of T cell changes during pregnancy in multiple sclerosis. TCRdb keeps only in-frame clones here, not all; method: immunoSEQ multiplex PCR. The sample holds 25,000 to 30,000 clones, about 88% seen once. The CDR3 runs to 12 residues. Deletions cut 5 bases from V and 5 bases from J, with 10 bases between. Germline loops: CDR1 MNHEY, CDR2 SMNVEV (reference sequence). This receptor was taken from a female donor with multiple sclerosis, enrolled in a pregnancy study. Source: CD8+ T cells from peripheral blood mononuclear cells, taken in the second trimester of pregnancy. The rearrangement uses TRBV27 and TRBJ2-7; a weak D match, TRBD2 (6 bases). DNA of the CDR3: TGTGCCAGCAGTGGGGGGATAGACGAGCAGTACTTC. Its protein is CASSGGIDEQYF.